This paragraph covers one T cell receptor (beta chain) sequence. Its specificity is not known. This sample stems from a study of OX40 agonist ivuxolimab in advanced cancers. About the research overall: The treatment was a fully human IgG2 OX40 agonist, ivuxolimab. The group had a mean age of around 64 years, ranged from 23 to 79, and was 80% to 85% male. Antecedent anti-PD-1, anti-PD-L1 or anti-CTLA-4 therapy was permissible, with roughly 36% having received some. Study observations and caveats: Antigen specificity was not determined for the expanded peripheral T cells.

CDR1 is SGHTA and CDR2 is FQGNSA in the germline V gene. CDR3 length equals 17 residues. V dropped 5 bases and J dropped 6 bases, with 22 bases sitting between them. Repertoires were generated with immunoSEQ multiplex PCR, while TCRdb's copy carries only in-frame clones and drops some. The sample comprises about 77,000 clones, 70% to 90% of which are singletons, and about 0.78% rests with the top ten. The TCR was taken from an adult with an advanced solid tumor such as melanoma, head and neck, liver or kidney cancer. The sample was CD4+ or CD8+ T cells sorted from blood, taken in a trial of the OX40 agonist ivuxolimab. The chain carries TRBV7-2 and TRBJ2-2; D possibly corresponds to TRBD2 (6 bases). In nucleotides, the CDR3 is TGTGCCAGCAGCCCGGACGGTACGGGCGGGAATCCCGGGGAGCTGTTTTTT. Its protein product is CASSPDGTGGNPGELFF.